The 25 T cell receptor beta chains in this list originate from one sample, sequenced in a study of cytomegalovirus exposure and HLA in healthy donors. PCR used 60 Vbeta primers and 13 Jbeta primers. Assay: immunoSEQ multiplex PCR; the TCRdb copy retains only in-frame clones and omits some. The sample shows approximately 140,000 clones, 78% of them seen only once. The specimen sequenced was PBMCs. The origin of the receptors is a male donor in good health and CMV-seronegative.

In this sample, this clone turned up once. This chain uses TRBV19 with TRBJ1-1, with 7 bases aligning to TRBD1. The CDR3 is made up of 16 amino acids. J lost 1 base, V lost 5 bases, and 10 bases had no gene match. Germline V gene lookup returns CDR1 LNHDA and CDR2 SQIVND (reference sequence). The CDR3 DNA is TGTGCCAGTAGTGACGAGCCTAGGACAGGGAACACTGAAGCTTTCTTT. Amino acid sequence: CASSDEPRTGNTEAFF.

This clone was detected once. V and J are TRBV10-3 and TRBJ1-1; TRBD1 matches 8 bases. The length of the CDR3 is 15 residues. The V gene's germline CDR1 is ENHRY and CDR2 SYGVKD. V dropped 6 bases and J dropped 4; count of bases not matched to a gene: 10. This chain's CDR3 is CAIRWQGAQSTEAFF. The CDR3 DNA is TGTGCCATCAGATGGCAGGGGGCGCAAAGCACTGAAGCTTTCTTT.

The DNA for the CDR3 is TGTGCCAGCAGCTTCCGGGACACCCAACGGTTGGCTTTCTTT. The encoded protein is CASSFRDTQRLAFF. This chain links TRBV5-4 with TRBJ1-1, with D maybe TRBD1 (6 bases). The CDR3 covers 14 residues. The germline V and J ends were trimmed by 2 bases and 11 bases, with 19 bases remaining between them. Germline V gene lookup returns CDR1 SGHNT and CDR2 YYREEE (reference sequence).

The chain has TRBV5-1 and TRBJ1-1, with D uncertain. The CDR3 consists of 13 residues. In germline, CDR1 is SGHRS, CDR2 YFSETQ. The V gene lost 1 base and the J gene lost 0 bases, with 4 bases spanning the gap. Written as DNA, the CDR3 is TGCGCCAGCAGCTTGTCAGTGAACACTGAAGCTTTCTTT. Amino acids: CASSLSVNTEAFF.

V usage is TRBV7-6 and J usage is TRBJ1-6; D remains unclear. V was trimmed by 4 bases and J by 7 bases, leaving 14 bases between them. Germline loops: CDR1 SGHVS, CDR2 FNYEAQ. This CDR3 is built from 15 residues. The CDR3 DNA is TGTGCCAGCAGCTCACTGGAGCCGCGGAATTCACCCCTCCACTTT. Its protein is CASSSLEPRNSPLHF. Full variable domain (remainder filled in from reference TRBV7-6 and TRBJ1-6): GAGVSQSPRYKVTKRGQDVALRCDPISGHVSLYWYRQALGQGPEFLTYFNYEAQQDKSGLPNDRFSAERPEGSISTLTIQRTEQRDSAMYRCASSSLEPRNSPLHFGNGTRLTVT.

In nucleotides, the CDR3 is TGCGCCAGCAGCTTGGAACAGGGAACAGATCAGCCCCAGCATTTT. Protein sequence: CASSLEQGTDQPQHF. The chain joins TRBV5-1 to TRBJ1-5, with D possibly TRBD1 on 6 matching bases. This CDR3 has 15 residues. V was shortened by 0 bases and J by 5 bases, with 12 bases between the two germline ends. Per the germline V gene, CDR1 is SGHRS and CDR2 is YFSETQ.

The chain links TRBV5-6 to TRBJ1-2; 9 bases are shared with TRBD1. The length of the CDR3 is 17 residues. CDR1 SGHDT and CDR2 YYEEEE come from the germline V gene. Unmatched junction bases numbered 14, after V lost 4 bases and J lost 4 bases. CDR3 region: CASSQSLIRDRAYGYTF. CDR3 bases: TGTGCCAGCAGCCAATCCCTAATACGGGACAGGGCCTATGGCTACACCTTC.

The rearrangement uses TRBV10-3 and TRBJ2-1, with a tentative D call TRBD2 (6 bases). Germline CDR1 reads ENHRY; CDR2 reads SYGVKD. The CDR3 spans 19 residues. V lost 1 base, J lost 6 bases, and 25 bases lay in between. DNA of the CDR3: TGTGCCATCAGTGAGTTGACTGGACTACAAGCGAGAGTCACCAATGAGCAGTTCTTC. Translated: CAISELTGLQARVTNEQFF.

This clone showed up just once. V is TRBV30 and J is TRBJ2-5; 12 bases match TRBD1. The J call may not be correct, given that the DNA end is closer to TRBJ2-7. The V gene's germline CDR1 is GTSNPN and CDR2 SVGIG (reference sequence). CDR3 length: 22 amino acids. CDR3 sequence: CAWKTGQGATESSPGPTYEQYF. The CDR3 region has the DNA TGTGCCTGGAAAACGGGACAGGGGGCGACTGAGTCGTCCCCGGGGCCCACCTACGAGCAGTACTTC.

This clone was counted between two and nine times. The gene calls are TRBV25-1 and TRBJ2-1, with 7 bases aligning to TRBD2. The length of the CDR3 is 14 residues. Germline CDR1 and CDR2: MGHDK and SYGVNS. With 2 bases clipped from V and 7 bases from J, the junction kept 5 bases outside the gene matches. DNA for the CDR3: TGTGCCAGCAGTGAAGGCGGGAGTGGGAATGAGCAGTTCTTC. This sequence encodes CASSEGGSGNEQFF.

The rearrangement uses TRBV19 and TRBJ2-5; the match to TRBD2 covers 10 bases. J was trimmed by 4 bases and V by 0 bases; bases with no gene match: 8. Germline V lookup: CDR1 LNHDA, CDR2 SQIVND (reference sequence). This CDR3 has 17 amino acids. The CDR3: CASSIDWASGSRETQYF. Here the CDR3 DNA reads TGTGCCAGTAGTATAGATTGGGCTAGCGGGAGTAGAGAGACCCAGTACTTC.

V usage is TRBV9 and J usage is TRBJ2-2, with TRBD1 matching over 7 bases. The germline V gene encodes CDR1 SGDLS and CDR2 YYNGEE. The junction had 3 bases not matched to a gene; V was cut back by 4 bases and J by 0 bases. The CDR3 runs to 15 residues. The CDR3 DNA sequence: TGTGCCAGCAGCCTTACAGGGGCGAACACCGGGGAGCTGTTTTTT. It is translated as CASSLTGANTGELFF.

V is TRBV5-1 and J is TRBJ1-1; TRBD1 matches 8 bases. Unmatched junction bases numbered 3, after V lost 1 base and J lost 1 base. Per germline, CDR1 SGHRS and CDR2 YFSETQ. This CDR3 is built from 15 residues. The CDR3 loop is CASSLHGQGNTEAFF. As DNA, the CDR3 is TGCGCCAGCAGCTTGCACGGACAGGGGAACACTGAAGCTTTCTTT.

The chain carries TRBV30 and TRBJ2-3, with 11 bases that match TRBD2. Germline loops: CDR1 GTSNPN, CDR2 SVGIG (reference sequence). CDR3 length equals 14 residues. V dropped 7 bases and J dropped 2; count of bases not matched to a gene: 5. The CDR3 sequence is CAYQLAGVTDTQYF. For the CDR3, the DNA is TGTGCCTACCAACTAGCGGGAGTCACAGATACGCAGTATTTT.

This chain uses TRBV6-5 with TRBJ2-2; D remains ambiguous. CDR1 MNHEY and CDR2 SVGAGI come from the germline V gene. Trimming cost V 1 base and J 6 bases, with 6 bases left between them. The length of the CDR3 is 13 residues. CDR3 in amino acids: CASSYYSAGELFF. CDR3 DNA: TGTGCCAGCAGTTACTATTCGGCCGGGGAGCTGTTTTTT.

J is TRBJ2-5 and V is TRBV27, with 9 nucleotides matching TRBD2. V lost 6 bases, J lost 1 base, and 6 bases stayed unmatched. The CDR3 has 15 amino acids. Germline values: CDR1 MNHEY, CDR2 SMNVEV (reference sequence). The CDR3 DNA sequence: TGTGCCAGCAGCCCGTCTAGCGGGGCCCAAGAGACCCAGTACTTC. Translating gives CASSPSSGAQETQYF.

The V gene is TRBV10-3, the J gene TRBJ1-5; D is unresolved. The CDR3 runs 17 residues. Trimming left V 0 bases short and J 2 bases short, with 14 bases between. Germline V gene lookup returns CDR1 ENHRY and CDR2 SYGVKD. The CDR3, as DNA: TGTGCCATCAGTGAGTCGATAGTGGGGAGGGGCAATCAGCCCCAGCATTTT. It is translated as CAISESIVGRGNQPQHF.

V is TRBV6-5 and J is TRBJ1-2; D ambiguous. The CDR3 length is 11 residues. V was trimmed by 10 bases and J by 7 bases, leaving 13 bases between them. CDR1 MNHEY and CDR2 SVGAGI come from the germline V gene. This CDR3 reads CATTRGPGYTF. The CDR3 region has the DNA TGTGCCACCACTCGTGGGCCTGGCTACACCTTC.

The chain couples TRBV9 to TRBJ2-3, with 8 positions matching TRBD1. Germline CDR1 reads SGDLS; CDR2 reads YYNGEE. CDR3 length: 16 residues. J was trimmed by 1 base and V by 3 bases; bases with no gene match: 7. The CDR3 spells CASSARQGYGTDTQYF. The DNA for the CDR3 is TGTGCCAGCAGCGCGAGACAGGGGTATGGCACAGATACGCAGTATTTT.

A few counts support this clone. The chain recombines TRBV10-3 with TRBJ1-5; D is perhaps TRBD1 (5 bases). V was trimmed by 4 bases and J by 0 bases, leaving 13 bases between them. This CDR3 contains 16 residues. Germline CDR1 reads ENHRY; CDR2 reads SYGVKD. The CDR3 sequence is CAISGEGQHSNQPQHF. CDR3 in DNA: TGTGCCATCAGTGGGGAAGGACAACATAGCAATCAGCCCCAGCATTTT.

This sequence joins TRBV4-3 and TRBJ1-2; possible D gene TRBD1, 5 bases. The germline V gene encodes CDR1 LGHNA and CDR2 YSLEER. The CDR3 loop spans 15 amino acids. Between the trimmed V and J ends, which lost 0 bases and 6 bases, there was a span of 14 bases. CDR3 in DNA: TGCGCCAGCAGCCAAGATTCCGGCAGGGCGAATGGCTACACCTTC. It specifies CASSQDSGRANGYTF.

In this sample, this clone turned up a few times. The chain links TRBV6-6 to TRBJ1-2; D ambiguous. CDR1 is MNHNY and CDR2 is SVGAGI in the germline V gene (reference sequence). The V and J ends lost 5 bases and 2 bases respectively, with 12 bases between them. This CDR3 has 14 amino acids. CDR3 residues: CASSQERLNYGYTF. Written as DNA, the CDR3 is TGTGCCAGCAGTCAAGAGCGTCTAAACTATGGCTACACCTTC.

This clone has only a few counts. The chain couples TRBV7-9 to TRBJ1-5; D not certain. V lost 4 bases, J lost 0 bases, and 4 bases lay in between. The CDR3 runs to 13 residues. Looked up from germline, CDR1 is SEHNR and CDR2 is FQNEAQ (reference sequence). CDR3 region: CASSSYSNQPQHF. CDR3 coding DNA: TGTGCCAGCAGCTCTTATAGCAATCAGCCCCAGCATTTT.

The CDR3 here is CASSLASGLRRDTQYF. CDR3 bases: TGTGCCAGCAGCTTGGCTTCGGGTCTCCGGAGAGATACGCAGTATTTT. The rearrangement joins TRBV5-4 to TRBJ2-3; D not resolved. From germline, CDR1 is SGHNT and CDR2 YYREEE (reference sequence). This CDR3 contains 16 residues. V gave up 0 bases and J gave up 5 bases, with 16 bases separating them.

About this clone itself: One junction end does not reproduce the germline sequence, and a read error may be involved. This chain uses TRBV6-1 with TRBJ1-6; D gene unclear. The CDR3 runs 12 residues. Germline CDR1 is MNHNS and CDR2 is SASEGT. CDR3 DNA sequence: TGTGCCAGCGATTCCAACGGACCGAGCGGTTACTTT. It yields the protein CASDSNGPSGYF.